The 4 T cell receptor beta chains below all came from one sample that was sequenced in a study of shared clonotypes between healthy human individuals. TCRdb's table, derived via immunoSEQ multiplex PCR, lists solely in-frame clones and lacks some. Of 2,100,000 or so clones listed, more than 90% are singletons. The sequenced sample was naive CD4+ T cells sorted from blood. Documented subset: CD45RA+ positively selected. Receptor source: a man between 18 and 29 years old in good health.

The rearrangement uses TRBV28 and TRBJ2-5; the D gene is possibly TRBD1 (5 bases). V was pared by 2 bases and J by 5 bases, with 21 bases between. Germline V gives CDR1 MDHEN, CDR2 SYDVKM. The CDR3 spans 17 residues. DNA for the CDR3: TGTGCCAGCAGTTTAACAGGATGGGGTATAGGAGAGGAGACCCAGTACTTC. Amino acids: CASSLTGWGIGEETQYF.

V is TRBV7-9 and J is TRBJ2-5, with D possibly TRBD1 on 5 matching bases. V was clipped by 2 bases and J by 3 bases, with 16 bases between them. The CDR3 contains 16 residues. The germline V gene has CDR1 SEHNR and CDR2 FQNEAQ (reference sequence). In DNA, the CDR3 is TGTGCCAGCAGCTTAACGACAGCTTCCACCAAAGAGACCCAGTACTTC. This codes for CASSLTTASTKETQYF.

The gene calls are TRBV2 and TRBJ2-1; D gene unclear. The CDR3 runs to 13 residues. Germline V gene data show CDR1 as SNHLY and CDR2 as FYNNEI. With 6 bases removed from V and 5 bases from J, the gap between germline ends came to 11 bases. The CDR3 reads CASRTGPHNEQFF. The CDR3, as DNA: TGTGCCAGCAGGACTGGACCTCACAATGAGCAGTTCTTC.

This clone was seen only once. The CDR3 region is CASSDTSGSLKTQYF. The CDR3, as DNA: TGTGCCAGCAGCGATACTAGCGGGAGTTTGAAGACCCAGTACTTC. The chain carries TRBV13 and TRBJ2-5; TRBD2 aligns across 11 bases. With 5 bases clipped from V and 6 bases from J, the junction kept 8 bases outside the gene matches. The germline CDR1 and CDR2 sequences are PRHDT and FYEKMQ (reference sequence). The CDR3 loop spans 15 amino acids.